This T cell receptor (beta chain) comes out of a study of T-cell memory formation after mild COVID-19. Broader study findings: Clones shrinking between day 15 and 85 showed a balanced CD4/CD8 split, and those that grew later tilted toward CD4+. Contracting clones localized mainly to CM and EM when CD4+ and mainly to EMRA when CD8+. In pre-infection memory, a portion of responding clones appeared, which suggested that cross-reactive memory joined.

Researchers used 5'RACE with constant-segment primers to make TCR alpha and TCR beta cDNA libraries that carry sample barcodes and UMIs. TCRdb re-called the 5' RACE reads with MiXCR, one entry per CDR3 protein. The sample holds 300,000 or so distinct CDR3 sequences, 15% seen once. This clonotype has a count of ten or more. Its antigen is still unknown. Germline V gene data show CDR1 as MNHNS and CDR2 as SASEGT. V lost 5 bases and J 0 bases, leaving 12 bases between the germline ends. CDR3 length: 15 residues. Sequenced material: PBMCs or a T cell subset sorted from them (not recorded which). The V call is TRBV6-1, the J call TRBJ2-3; perhaps TRBD2 as D (7 bases). The TCR comes from a man aged 18 to 29 who had mild COVID-19 (a few samples of this study predate the infection). Cell type and time point are not known. This CDR3 is CASSNGGPSTDTQYF. For the CDR3, the DNA is TGTGCCAGCAGTAACGGGGGGCCGAGCACAGATACGCAGTATTTT.